The present T cell receptor (beta chain) was sequenced within a study of metastatic and nonmetastatic thyroid tumors. In the authors' methods: Across clinicopathological groups, CDR3 differences served as the basis for building a distant-metastasis classifier for papillary thyroid cancer. TCRdb redid the clone calls on the PCR reads using MiXCR. V and J calls and clone size were set by TCRdb, not the authors. The sample shows just under 20,000 clones, around a quarter of them seen only once. The CDR3 has 14 residues. Germline V CDR1 and CDR2: MNHNS, SASEGT. V lost 7 bases and J lost 2; bases outside the gene matches: 4. Nobody among the patients had been given any treatment before thyroid surgery.

Sequencing was performed on blood. The sequence came from a female donor with papillary thyroid cancer or a benign thyroid nodule (not recorded which). Some clones in this sample may be carry-over from other donors' samples. V usage is TRBV6-1 and J usage is TRBJ2-2, with TRBD2 matching 7 bases. This CDR3 reads CASNPGGNTGELFF. The CDR3 DNA is TGTGCCAGCAACCCGGGAGGAAACACCGGGGAGCTGTTTTTT.